These T cell receptor beta chains were read from a single sample in a study of blood T cell repertoires in COVID-19. TCRdb's copy holds only in-frame clones and misses some; the assay was immunoSEQ multiplex PCR. The data show roughly 300,000 clones, about 87% seen once. The sample consisted of PBMCs or T cells enriched from blood (not recorded which). Source of these receptors: a woman in her 30s who had recovered from COVID-19. Each CDR3 is given with its conserved first and last residue. Clone size is shown for a subset of rows, as once, few, many or a class of expanded clone.

j_gene: TRBJ1-1
v_gene: TRBV4-3
abundance: .
CDR3aa: CASSQERDIAEAFF

j_gene: TRBJ1-5
v_gene: TRBV7-2
abundance: .
CDR3aa: CASSLAPQGSQPQHF

j_gene: TRBJ2-7
v_gene: TRBV15
abundance: once
CDR3aa: CATSRDRDTYYEQYF

j_gene: TRBJ1-2
v_gene: TRBV19
abundance: once
CDR3aa: CASSITFGGGSPLSHYGYTF

j_gene: TRBJ1-2
v_gene: TRBV27
abundance: .
CDR3aa: CASRPGTGNGYTF

j_gene: TRBJ2-3
v_gene: TRBV3-1/TRBV3-2
abundance: .
CDR3aa: CASAQGTSVPGTDTQYF

j_gene: TRBJ1-6
v_gene: TRBV11-2
abundance: .
CDR3aa: CASSLAAGGYSPLHF

j_gene: TRBJ1-2
v_gene: TRBV5-5
abundance: .
CDR3aa: CASSLLSNPGFGYTF

j_gene: TRBJ1-1
v_gene: TRBV5-1
abundance: .
CDR3aa: CASSFNRDRVAFF

j_gene: TRBJ1-5
v_gene: TRBV10-2
abundance: .
CDR3aa: CASSELQINQPQHF

j_gene: TRBJ1-4
v_gene: TRBV2
abundance: .
CDR3aa: CATQTGTNEKLFF

j_gene: TRBJ1-2
v_gene: TRBV6-5
abundance: .
CDR3aa: CASSPSVSGVRGYTF

j_gene: TRBJ2-7
v_gene: TRBV10-3
abundance: .
CDR3aa: CAISESTGLSSYEQYF

j_gene: TRBJ1-5
v_gene: TRBV9
abundance: .
CDR3aa: CASSAQDSQDQPQHF

j_gene: TRBJ1-2
v_gene: TRBV2
abundance: .
CDR3aa: CASSEMGGGYGYTF

j_gene: TRBJ2-3
v_gene: TRBV5-1
abundance: once
CDR3aa: CASSASDTGGPDTQYF

j_gene: TRBJ2-7
v_gene: TRBV4-2
abundance: .
CDR3aa: CASSPTQGSLRAYEQYF

j_gene: TRBJ1-4
v_gene: TRBV19
abundance: .
CDR3aa: CASSTVPGRVNEKLFF

j_gene: TRBJ1-5
v_gene: TRBV7-9
abundance: .
CDR3aa: CASSLEGSQPQHF

j_gene: TRBJ2-3
v_gene: TRBV5-1
abundance: once
CDR3aa: CASSPGTSGGAVDTQYF

j_gene: TRBJ1-4
v_gene: TRBV7-9
abundance: .
CDR3aa: CASSAGARGEKLFF

j_gene: TRBJ1-1
v_gene: TRBV6-5
abundance: .
CDR3aa: CASRVDRVTEAFF

j_gene: TRBJ1-2
v_gene: TRBV4-2
abundance: .
CDR3aa: CASSPRQPDFYGYTF

j_gene: TRBJ2-7
v_gene: TRBV27
abundance: .
CDR3aa: CASSLSSGTYEQYF

j_gene: TRBJ1-6
v_gene: TRBV5-4
abundance: .
CDR3aa: CASSYDSNSPLHF

j_gene: TRBJ1-1
v_gene: TRBV5-1
abundance: .
CDR3aa: CASSSQGSLSTEAFF

j_gene: TRBJ2-7
v_gene: TRBV19
abundance: once
CDR3aa: CASSMFGGYEQYF

j_gene: TRBJ2-3
v_gene: TRBV7-9
abundance: .
CDR3aa: CASSFGGGVDTQYF

j_gene: TRBJ1-2
v_gene: TRBV9
abundance: .
CDR3aa: CASRDYRGQDGYTF

j_gene: TRBJ2-3
v_gene: TRBV11-3
abundance: once
CDR3aa: CASSSAREGDTQYF

j_gene: TRBJ2-2
v_gene: TRBV7-2
abundance: .
CDR3aa: CASSLRQGRLFF

j_gene: TRBJ2-7
v_gene: TRBV6-5
abundance: .
CDR3aa: CASILAGGLREQYF

j_gene: TRBJ1-2
v_gene: TRBV2
abundance: .
CDR3aa: CASSFGQGRGYTF

j_gene: TRBJ1-2
v_gene: TRBV5-6
abundance: .
CDR3aa: CASSLDYDRDRSLYGYTF

j_gene: TRBJ2-3
v_gene: TRBV7-2
abundance: .
CDR3aa: CASSSGQGTDTQYF

j_gene: TRBJ2-4
v_gene: TRBV23-1
abundance: .
CDR3aa: CARREGDGTKNIQYF

j_gene: TRBJ1-2
v_gene: TRBV19
abundance: .
CDR3aa: CASTPAPRDSRNGYTF

j_gene: TRBJ2-3
v_gene: TRBV18
abundance: .
CDR3aa: CASSPSVDTQYF

j_gene: TRBJ1-4
v_gene: TRBV2
abundance: .
CDR3aa: CASSARALVEKLFF

j_gene: TRBJ1-5
v_gene: TRBV19
abundance: .
CDR3aa: CASSLGAGINQPQHF

j_gene: TRBJ1-2
v_gene: TRBV19
abundance: .
CDR3aa: CASTPRDSSWLVF

j_gene: TRBJ2-7
v_gene: TRBV5-1
abundance: .
CDR3aa: CASSQGTGAGEQYF

j_gene: TRBJ2-2
v_gene: TRBV5-1
abundance: once
CDR3aa: CASSPQGLGNTGELFF

j_gene: TRBJ1-2
v_gene: TRBV5-1
abundance: .
CDR3aa: CASSLEGRGYTF

j_gene: TRBJ1-1
v_gene: TRBV2
abundance: .
CDR3aa: CASSERAGGNTEAFF

j_gene: TRBJ1-1
v_gene: TRBV4-1
abundance: .
CDR3aa: CASSQTGENTEAFF

j_gene: TRBJ1-2
v_gene: TRBV2
abundance: .
CDR3aa: CASRGTGSGYTF

j_gene: TRBJ2-3
v_gene: TRBV14
abundance: .
CDR3aa: CASSSTTSTDTQYF

j_gene: TRBJ1-6
v_gene: TRBV5-1
abundance: .
CDR3aa: CASSSTGRWDSPLHF

j_gene: TRBJ1-1
v_gene: TRBV7-9
abundance: few
CDR3aa: CASSPDSKNTEAFF

j_gene: TRBJ1-5
v_gene: TRBV2
abundance: .
CDR3aa: CASSQVNQPQHF

j_gene: TRBJ2-7
v_gene: TRBV5-4
abundance: .
CDR3aa: CASSPKTGGSFEQYF